Many counts were recorded for the clone carrying this TCR beta chain. The antigen is not known. Germline V lookup: CDR1 SGHAT, CDR2 FQNNGV. V was shortened by 5 bases and J by 9 bases, with 17 bases between the two germline ends. CDR3 length: 14 amino acids. Described time point: newly diagnosed GD, antithyroid drugs for less than 3 months. Preparation of the TCR library used RNA extracted from PBMCs. This sample stems from a study of regulatory T cells in long-lasting Graves disease. Whole-study findings and limits: When disease was persistent, TRBV28, TRBJ1-2 and TRBJ2-5 were the favored segments. Among the persistent patients, 2,741 public clonotypes were shared, more than the approximately 970 shared among new patients.

Arm-PCR of CDR3 regions with iRepertoire HTBI primers generated TCR beta libraries. MiXCR, run by TCRdb on the multiplex PCR reads, gives a single entry per CDR3 protein. The sample carries hundreds of thousands of distinct CDR3 sequences, 12% recorded once. These data also featured in a second study, about T cells in Graves' hyperthyroidism and ophthalmopathy.

V gene TRBV11-2 combines with J gene TRBJ2-4; D ambiguous. The TCR comes from a woman in her 30s with Graves disease. Sequences were derived from peripheral blood mononuclear cells (PBMCs), sampled at new diagnosis, from a patient treated with antithyroid drugs. CDR3: CASSRSPAVPIQYF. CDR3 nucleotide sequence: TGTGCCAGCAGCCGCTCCCCGGCGGTACCCATTCAGTACTTC.